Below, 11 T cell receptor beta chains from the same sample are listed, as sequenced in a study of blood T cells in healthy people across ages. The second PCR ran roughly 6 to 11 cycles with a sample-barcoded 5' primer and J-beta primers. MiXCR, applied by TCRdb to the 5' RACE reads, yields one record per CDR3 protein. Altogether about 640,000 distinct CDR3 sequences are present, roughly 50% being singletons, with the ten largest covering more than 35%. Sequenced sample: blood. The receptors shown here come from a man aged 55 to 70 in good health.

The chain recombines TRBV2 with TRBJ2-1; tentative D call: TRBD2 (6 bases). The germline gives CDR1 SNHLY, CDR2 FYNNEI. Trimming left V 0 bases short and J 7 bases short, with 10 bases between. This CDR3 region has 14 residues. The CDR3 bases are TGTGCCAGCAGTGAAGCGTACGCGGGGAATGAGCAGTTCTTC. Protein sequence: CASSEAYAGNEQFF. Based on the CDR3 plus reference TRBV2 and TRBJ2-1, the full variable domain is EPEVTQTPSHQVTQMGQEVILRCVPISNHLYFYWYRQILGQKVEFLVSFYNNEISEKSEIFDDQFSVERPDGSNFTLKIRSTKLEDSAMYFCASSEAYAGNEQFFGPGTRLTVL.

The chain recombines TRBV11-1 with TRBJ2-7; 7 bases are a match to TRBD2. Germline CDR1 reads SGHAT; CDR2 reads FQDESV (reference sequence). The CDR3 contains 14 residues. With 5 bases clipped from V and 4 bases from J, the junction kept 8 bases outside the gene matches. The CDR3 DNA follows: TGTGCCAGCAGCGACGGACTAGGCCGTTACGAGCAGTACTTC. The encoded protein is CASSDGLGRYEQYF.

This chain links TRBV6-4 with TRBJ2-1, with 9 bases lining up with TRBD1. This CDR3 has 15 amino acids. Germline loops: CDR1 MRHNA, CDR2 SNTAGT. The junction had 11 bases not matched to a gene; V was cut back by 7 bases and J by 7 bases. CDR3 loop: CASTAGQGPENEQFF. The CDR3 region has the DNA TGTGCCAGCACCGCGGGACAGGGTCCTGAAAATGAGCAGTTCTTC.

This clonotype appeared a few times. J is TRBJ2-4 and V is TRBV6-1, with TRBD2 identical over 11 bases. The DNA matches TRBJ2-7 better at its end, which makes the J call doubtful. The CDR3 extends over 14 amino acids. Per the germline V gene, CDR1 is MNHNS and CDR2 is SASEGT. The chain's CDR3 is CASSRLAGPYEQYF. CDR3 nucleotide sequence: TGTGCCAGCAGTCGACTAGCGGGGCCCTACGAGCAGTACTTC.

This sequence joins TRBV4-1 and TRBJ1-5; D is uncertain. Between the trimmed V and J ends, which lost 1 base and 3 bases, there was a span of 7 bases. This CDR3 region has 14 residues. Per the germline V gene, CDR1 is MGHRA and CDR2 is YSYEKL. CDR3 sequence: CASSQGWDNQPQHF. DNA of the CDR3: TGCGCCAGCAGCCAAGGGTGGGACAATCAGCCCCAGCATTTT.

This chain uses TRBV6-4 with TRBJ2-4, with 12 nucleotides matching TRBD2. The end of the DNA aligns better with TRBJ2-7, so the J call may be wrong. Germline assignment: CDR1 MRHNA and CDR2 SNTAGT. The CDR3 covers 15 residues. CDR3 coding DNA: TGTGCCAGCAGAACTGCTAGCGGGGGGGAGTACGAGCAGTACTTC. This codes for CASRTASGGEYEQYF.

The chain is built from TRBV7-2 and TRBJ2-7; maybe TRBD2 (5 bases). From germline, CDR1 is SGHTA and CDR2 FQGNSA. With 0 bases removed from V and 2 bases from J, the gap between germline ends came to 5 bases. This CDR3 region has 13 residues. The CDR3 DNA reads TGTGCCAGCAGCTTAGCTAGCGCCTACGAGCAGTACTTC. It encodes CASSLASAYEQYF. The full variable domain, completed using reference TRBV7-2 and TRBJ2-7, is GAGVSQSPSNKVTEKGKDVELRCDPISGHTALYWYRQSLGQGLEFLIYFQGNSAPDKSGLPSDRFSAERTGGSVSTLTIQRTQQEDSAVYLCASSLASAYEQYFGPGTRLTVT.

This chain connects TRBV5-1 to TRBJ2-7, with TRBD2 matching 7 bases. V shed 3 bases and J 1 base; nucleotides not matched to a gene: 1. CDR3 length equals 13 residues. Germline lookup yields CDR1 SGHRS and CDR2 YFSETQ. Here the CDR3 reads CASSWEGSYEQYF. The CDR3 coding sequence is TGCGCCAGCAGCTGGGAGGGATCCTACGAGCAGTACTTC.

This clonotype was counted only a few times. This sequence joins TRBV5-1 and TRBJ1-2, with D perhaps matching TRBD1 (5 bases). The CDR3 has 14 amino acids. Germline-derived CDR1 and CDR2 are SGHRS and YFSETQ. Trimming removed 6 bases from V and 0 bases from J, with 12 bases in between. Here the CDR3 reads CASTEDSANYGYTF. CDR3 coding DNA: TGCGCCAGCACCGAAGACAGCGCTAACTATGGCTACACCTTC.

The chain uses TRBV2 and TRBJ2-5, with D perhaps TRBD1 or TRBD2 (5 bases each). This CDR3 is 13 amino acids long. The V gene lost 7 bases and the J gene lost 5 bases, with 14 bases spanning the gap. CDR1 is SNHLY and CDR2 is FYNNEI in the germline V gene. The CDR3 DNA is TGTGCCAGCACCGAGGGGAGCAGGGAGACCCAGTACTTC. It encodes CASTEGSRETQYF.

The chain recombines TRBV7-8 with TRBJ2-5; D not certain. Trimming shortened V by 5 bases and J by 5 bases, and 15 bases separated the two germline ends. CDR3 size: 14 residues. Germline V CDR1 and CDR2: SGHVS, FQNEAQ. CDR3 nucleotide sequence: TGTGCCAGCAGCGCGGAGTCCAACTCGGAGACCCAGTACTTC. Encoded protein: CASSAESNSETQYF.